These 13 T cell receptor beta chains were sequenced from one sample in a study of CD8 T cells in Susac syndrome. RNA in amounts of roughly 0.45 to 1 ug was reverse transcribed with random hexamers. TCRdb reanalysed the immunoSEQ multiplex PCR reads using MiXCR and keeps one entry per CDR3 protein. The sample consists of more than 65,000 distinct CDR3 sequences, approximately 95% of them appearing once. Sequenced input: CD8+ T cells from PBMCs. These receptors were taken from a human donor in good health.

CDR3 nucleotide sequence: TGCGCCAGCAGCCGTCTCGACAGGGAAGAGACCCAGTACTTC. Translating it yields CASSRLDREETQYF. V is TRBV4-1 and J is TRBJ2-5, with 7 bases aligning to TRBD1. This CDR3 spans 14 amino acids. Germline V lookup: CDR1 MGHRA, CDR2 YSYEKL. V lost 4 bases to trimming and J lost 3 bases; unmatched junction nucleotides: 5.

This chain joins TRBV14 and TRBJ2-7; a weak D match, TRBD2 (6 bases). The V end lost 6 bases, the J end lost 3 bases, and 12 bases lay between the germline ends. CDR1 and CDR2 (germline): SGHDN, FVKESK. This CDR3 contains 13 residues. The CDR3 region has the DNA TGTGCCAGCAGTACGGGACTTCGCTACGAGCAGTACTTC. It specifies CASSTGLRYEQYF.

The V call is TRBV7-9, the J call TRBJ1-1; TRBD1 agrees at 9 bases. V lost 4 bases to trimming and J lost 3 bases; unmatched junction nucleotides: 6. The CDR3 runs to 15 residues. The V gene's germline CDR1 is SEHNR and CDR2 FQNEAQ (reference sequence). In nucleotides, the CDR3 is TGTGCCAGCAGCTCCGCCGGGACAGGGCACACTGAAGCTTTCTTT. Translated, it gives CASSSAGTGHTEAFF.

This clonotype was found a few times. This chain uses TRBV5-4 with TRBJ1-4; D ambiguous. The CDR3 is 12 residues long. Germline CDR1 SGHNT, CDR2 YYREEE (reference sequence). V gave up 0 bases and J gave up 8 bases, with 5 bases separating them. CDR3 nucleotides: TGTGCCAGCAGCTTGGGCGGGGAAAAACTGTTTTTT. Protein: CASSLGGEKLFF.

The rearrangement links TRBV5-6 to TRBJ1-2; D possibly corresponds to TRBD1 (5 bases). The CDR3 contains 14 residues. Trimming took 0 bases from V and 7 from J, leaving 13 bases between them. Germline V lookup: CDR1 SGHDT, CDR2 YYEEEE. The CDR3 is CASSLDGQRRGYTF. As DNA, the CDR3 is TGTGCCAGCAGCTTGGATGGACAAAGGCGTGGCTACACCTTC.

The V gene is TRBV9, the J gene TRBJ2-3, with TRBD1 matching 8 bases. The CDR3 extends over 16 amino acids. Germline CDR1 is SGDLS and CDR2 is YYNGEE. V lost 2 bases, J lost 3 bases, and 8 bases stayed unmatched. CDR3 protein: CASSVSRGHVTDTQYF. CDR3 bases: TGTGCCAGCAGCGTGAGCAGGGGGCATGTGACAGATACGCAGTATTTT.

The chain joins TRBV7-9 to TRBJ2-5, with D possibly matching TRBD1 (5 bases). The CDR3 loop spans 14 amino acids. CDR1 SEHNR and CDR2 FQNEAQ come from the germline V gene (reference sequence). V lost 5 bases and J lost 5, with 15 bases in between. CDR3 nucleotides: TGTGCCAGCAGCCCACCTACAGGAGCCGAGACCCAGTACTTC. Amino acid sequence: CASSPPTGAETQYF.

V is TRBV7-3 and J is TRBJ1-1; 9 positions agree with TRBD1. CDR1 is SGHTA, CDR2 FQGTGA, per germline. This CDR3 is built from 14 residues. Trimming removed 1 base from V and 6 bases from J; junction bases left unmatched: 3. Here the CDR3 reads CASSLIGQGSEAFF. The CDR3 DNA follows: TGTGCCAGCAGCTTAATCGGACAGGGGTCTGAAGCTTTCTTT. The whole variable domain, remainder taken from reference TRBV7-3 and TRBJ1-1, is GAGVSQTPSNKVTEKGKYVELRCDPISGHTALYWYRQSLGQGPEFLIYFQGTGAADDSGLPNDRFFAVRPEGSVSTLKIQRTERGDSAVYLCASSLIGQGSEAFFGQGTRLTVV.

The V call is TRBV5-4, the J call TRBJ1-2, with 9 nucleotides matching TRBD1. The CDR3 runs to 15 residues. The J segment lost 7 bases and the V segment lost 4 bases, leaving 11 bases of the junction unmatched. Germline CDR1 is SGHNT and CDR2 is YYREEE (reference sequence). This CDR3 is CASSPVGTGISGYTF. CDR3 nucleotide sequence: TGTGCCAGCAGCCCGGTTGGGACAGGGATTTCTGGCTACACCTTC.

The chain combines TRBV5-6 with TRBJ1-5; no clear D. CDR1 and CDR2 from the germline V gene are SGHDT and YYEEEE. V was trimmed by 4 bases and J by 6 bases, leaving 11 bases between them. The CDR3 length is 13 residues. CDR3 amino acids: CASSILAGQPQHF. DNA of the CDR3: TGTGCCAGCAGCATTCTCGCGGGTCAGCCCCAGCATTTT.

V is TRBV7-8 and J is TRBJ2-5; D is unclear. The V end was cut by 5 bases, the J end by 5 bases, with 3 bases between. Germline loops: CDR1 SGHVS, CDR2 FQNEAQ. There are 10 residues in the CDR3. DNA for the CDR3: TGTGCCAGCAGCGCGGAGACCCAGTACTTC. Translation gives CASSAETQYF. Full variable domain (outside the CDR3, taken from reference TRBV7-8 and TRBJ2-5): GAGVSQSPRYKVAKRGQDVALRCDPISGHVSLFWYQQALGQGPEFLTYFQNEAQLDKSGLPSDRFFAERPEGSVSTLKIQRTQQEDSAVYLCASSAETQYFGPGTRLLVL.

The chain joins TRBV12-3 or TRBV12-4 to TRBJ1-5; D is ambiguous. The CDR3 covers 12 residues. V was clipped by 5 bases and J by 8 bases, with 10 bases between them. CDR3 region: CASSHRTEPQHF. The DNA of the CDR3 is TGTGCCAGCAGTCACCGGACGGAGCCCCAGCATTTT.

The rearrangement uses TRBV4-2 and TRBJ2-4; the D is unclear. V dropped 0 bases and J dropped 0 bases, with 9 bases sitting between them. Germline lookup yields CDR1 LGHNA and CDR2 YNFKEQ. CDR3 length: 16 residues. The CDR3 DNA reads TGTGCCAGCAGCCAAGAATCCGGGCTAGCCAAAAACATTCAGTACTTC. The encoded protein is CASSQESGLAKNIQYF.